A single sample gave rise to the 14 T cell receptor beta chains below, sequenced in a study of T cell responses to AZD1222 COVID-19 vaccine. Sequenced by immunoSEQ multiplex PCR; TCRdb stores in-frame clones only, minus some. This table has 95,000 to 100,000 clones, approximately 91% appearing once. This specimen consisted of peripheral blood, obtained 28 days after the second AZD1222 dose. The source is an adult who received the AZD1222 COVID-19 vaccine.

The rearrangement links TRBV10-2 to TRBJ2-5, with 7 bases lining up with TRBD1. The CDR3 loop spans 14 amino acids. In germline, CDR1 is WSHSY, CDR2 SAAADI. Trimming at V came to 6 bases and at J to 0 bases, leaving 4 bases not matched to a gene. The CDR3 is CASRDTGDQETQYF. In DNA form, the CDR3 reads TGCGCCAGCAGGGATACAGGGGACCAAGAGACCCAGTACTTC.

The V call is TRBV6-5, the J call TRBJ1-1, with no clear D. The CDR3 runs to 14 residues. Trimming left V 0 bases short and J 1 base short, with 6 bases between. CDR1 is MNHEY, CDR2 SVGAGI, per germline. The CDR3 DNA reads TGTGCCAGCAGTTACTCGAACAGGAACACTGAAGCTTTCTTT. Translation: CASSYSNRNTEAFF.

This chain links TRBV7-8 with TRBJ1-5; D unclear. This CDR3 contains 14 residues. Per the germline V gene, CDR1 is SGHVS and CDR2 is FQNEAQ. V gave up 5 bases and J gave up 1 base, with 9 bases separating them. Here the CDR3 reads CASSPFDSNQPQHF. Here the CDR3 DNA reads TGTGCCAGCAGCCCATTCGACAGCAATCAGCCCCAGCATTTT.

The J gene is TRBJ1-2, the V gene TRBV25-1, with no clear D. There are 15 residues in the CDR3. Trimming left V 1 base short and J 6 bases short, with 15 bases between. CDR1 MGHDK and CDR2 SYGVNS come from the germline V gene. DNA of the CDR3: TGTGCCAGCAGTGAATCCCTTGGAACTCTTGATGGCTACACCTTC. It codes for CASSESLGTLDGYTF.

This chain uses TRBV10-1 with TRBJ2-2; D may be TRBD2 (5 bases). The CDR3 runs 15 residues. Germline V gives CDR1 WNHNN, CDR2 SYGVQD (reference sequence). Trimming took off 1 base at V and 3 bases at J, with 9 bases between the two ends. CDR3 region: CASSEYSGYTGELFF. CDR3 nucleotide sequence: TGCGCCAGCAGTGAGTACAGCGGCTACACCGGGGAGCTGTTTTTT.

This clone is a singleton in its sample. The chain combines TRBV6-5 with TRBJ2-1; D ambiguous. Trimming removed 2 bases from V and 10 bases from J, with 12 bases in between. The CDR3 is 13 residues long. CDR1 and CDR2 (germline): MNHEY, SVGAGI. CDR3 nucleotide sequence: TGTGCCAGCAGTTACGGACGGGTTGGGGAGCAGTTCTTC. It specifies CASSYGRVGEQFF.

V and J are TRBV16 and TRBJ2-7; the D is unclear. The CDR3 runs 11 residues. Deletions cut 3 bases from V and 3 bases from J, with 3 bases between. Germline assignment: CDR1 KGHSY and CDR2 FQNENV. The CDR3 sequence is CASSQGYEQYF. Here the CDR3 DNA reads TGTGCCAGCAGCCAGGGCTACGAGCAGTACTTC.

The rearrangement joins TRBV5-4 to TRBJ2-4, with D maybe TRBD2 (5 bases). There are 16 residues in the CDR3. The germline V and J ends were trimmed by 4 bases and 0 bases, with 14 bases remaining between them. In germline, CDR1 is SGHNT, CDR2 YYREEE (reference sequence). The CDR3 DNA is TGTGCCAGCAGCGATCGGAGGAGGCTAGCCAAAAACATTCAGTACTTC. As protein: CASSDRRRLAKNIQYF. Looking up the rest from reference TRBV5-4 and TRBJ2-4 gives the full variable domain: ETGVTQSPTHLIKTRGQQVTLRCSSQSGHNTVSWYQQALGQGPQFIFQYYREEENGRGNFPPRFSGLQFPNYSSELNVNALELDDSALYLCASSDRRRLAKNIQYFGAGTRLSVL.

The rearrangement joins TRBV19 to TRBJ1-5, with D perhaps TRBD1 (6 bases). Trimming cost V 9 bases and J 4 bases, with 19 bases left between them. The germline CDR1 and CDR2 sequences are LNHDA and SQIVND (reference sequence). There are 15 residues in the CDR3. The CDR3 protein is CASATPQGTNQPQHF. The CDR3 coding sequence is TGTGCCAGCGCCACCCCCCAGGGGACTAATCAGCCCCAGCATTTT.

The V gene is TRBV6-6, the J gene TRBJ2-5, with 11 nucleotides matching TRBD1. V shed 6 bases and J 5 bases; nucleotides not matched to a gene: 11. Germline V lookup: CDR1 MNHNY, CDR2 SVGAGI (reference sequence). The CDR3 covers 16 residues. The CDR3 protein is CASSRGTGGVGETQYF. In DNA, the CDR3 is TGTGCCAGCAGCCGCGGGACAGGGGGTGTAGGGGAGACCCAGTACTTC.

The genes are TRBV28 and TRBJ1-6; possible D gene TRBD1, 5 bases. This CDR3 has 16 residues. Trimming pared 2 bases from V and 7 bases from J, leaving 15 bases between. The germline V gene has CDR1 MDHEN and CDR2 SYDVKM. The chain's CDR3 is CASSLGGLARNSPLHF. DNA for the CDR3: TGTGCCAGCAGTTTAGGGGGTCTTGCTAGGAATTCACCCCTCCACTTT. The variable domain in full, with the rest retrieved from reference TRBV28 and TRBJ1-6, is DVKVTQSSRYLVKRTGEKVFLECVQDMDHENMFWYRQDPGLGLRLIYFSYDVKMKEKGDIPEGYSVSREKKERFSLILESASTNQTSMYLCASSLGGLARNSPLHFGNGTRLTVT.

The chain is built from TRBV6-6 and TRBJ1-5; no firm D call. Trimming left V 7 bases short and J 5 bases short, with 9 bases between. This CDR3 is 12 amino acids long. Germline-derived CDR1 and CDR2 are MNHNY and SVGAGI (reference sequence). CDR3 region: CASKREDQPQHF. The CDR3, as DNA: TGTGCCAGCAAGAGGGAGGATCAGCCCCAGCATTTT.

The chain employs TRBV24-1 and TRBJ2-2; 14 bases map to TRBD2. Germline V gene data show CDR1 as KGHDR and CDR2 as SFDVKD. V gave up 4 bases and J gave up 13 bases; unmatched junction bases: 7. This CDR3 has 15 residues. The CDR3 reads CATSDHGLAGGRLFF. As DNA, the CDR3 is TGTGCCACCAGTGACCATGGACTAGCGGGAGGACGGCTGTTTTTT.

In its sample, this clone was seen once. The V and J genes are TRBV25-1 and TRBJ2-1, with D unresolved. Germline V gives CDR1 MGHDK, CDR2 SYGVNS. CDR3 size: 12 residues. V lost 2 bases and J 7 bases, leaving 6 bases between the germline ends. The CDR3 DNA reads as TGTGCCAGCAGTGAAAGTGGTAATGAGCAGTTCTTC. It is translated as CASSESGNEQFF.